This passage covers 13 T cell receptor beta chains from one sample sequenced in a study of identical twins. Via MiXCR, TCRdb re-called the 5' RACE reads, giving one row per CDR3 protein. The sample records fewer than 500,000 distinct CDR3 sequences, over 11% being singletons. The data were also submitted as part of a second study, on yellow fever vaccine responses in identical twins.

What was sequenced was CD4+ T cells sorted from blood. The receptors here all came from a woman aged 18-29 years in good health.

V gene TRBV27 combines with J gene TRBJ2-3, with 8 bases lining up with TRBD2. There are 15 residues in the CDR3. The germline V gene has CDR1 MNHEY and CDR2 SMNVEV (reference sequence). With 7 bases clipped from V and 0 bases from J, the junction kept 6 bases outside the gene matches. CDR3 loop: CASTNRGGSTDTQYF. DNA for the CDR3: TGTGCCAGCACCAACCGGGGGGGGAGCACAGATACGCAGTATTTT.

This clonotype was detected a few times. This sequence joins TRBV12-3 or TRBV12-4 and TRBJ2-5; D is possibly TRBD2 (5 bases). The V and J ends lost 3 bases and 5 bases respectively, with 10 bases between them. The length of the CDR3 is 13 residues. CDR3 region: CASSFNPGETQYF. For the CDR3, the DNA is TGTGCCAGCAGTTTCAATCCGGGGGAGACCCAGTACTTC.

This clonotype was counted only a few times. The gene calls are TRBV6-1 and TRBJ2-1; D is possibly TRBD1 (6 bases). The CDR3 is 18 amino acids. Trimming stripped 6 bases from V and 7 bases from J, with 28 bases between. The germline V gene encodes CDR1 MNHNS and CDR2 SASEGT. CDR3 DNA: TGTGCCAGCAGCCTCACCCTACAGGGAGTAGGTATCGGGAATGAGCAGTTCTTC. Encoded protein: CASSLTLQGVGIGNEQFF.

This clonotype came up a few times. This rearrangement joins TRBV3-1 to TRBJ1-1; 7 nucleotides align to TRBD1. Trimming cost V 4 bases and J 3 bases; bases outside gene matches: 8. The germline V gene encodes CDR1 LGHDT and CDR2 YNNKEL (reference sequence). The CDR3 is made up of 15 amino acids. The CDR3 is CASSPQGGAYTEAFF. As DNA, the CDR3 is TGTGCCAGCAGCCCCCAGGGGGGGGCCTACACTGAAGCTTTCTTT.

This chain connects TRBV18 to TRBJ2-2; D gene uncertain. The CDR3 covers 14 residues. V lost 4 bases and J lost 3, with 9 bases in between. Germline CDR1 KGHSH, CDR2 LQKENI. Here the CDR3 reads CASSLDVYTGELFF. The CDR3, as DNA: TGTGCCAGCTCACTAGATGTGTACACCGGGGAGCTGTTTTTT.

Only a few counts were recorded for this clonotype. V gene TRBV27 combines with J gene TRBJ2-7, with TRBD1 matching over 7 bases. The CDR3 sequence is 14 residues long. With V trimmed by 5 bases and J by 2 bases, 6 bases remained unmatched. The germline V gene encodes CDR1 MNHEY and CDR2 SMNVEV (reference sequence). The CDR3 DNA reads TGTGCCAGCAGTACCCGGACAGGAACCTACGAGCAGTACTTC. Translating gives CASSTRTGTYEQYF.

This clonotype was counted ten times or more. The rearrangement links TRBV6-2 or TRBV6-3 to TRBJ1-1; 12 positions match TRBD1. The V gene's germline CDR1 is MNHEY and CDR2 SVGEGT. CDR3 length: 16 residues. The junction had 13 bases not matched to a gene; V was cut back by 4 bases and J by 10 bases. The DNA of the CDR3 is TGTGCCAGCAGTTTCCTAACCGGGACAGGGGGCATAAGAGCTTTCTTT. Translated, it gives CASSFLTGTGGIRAFF.

The V call is TRBV29-1, the J call TRBJ1-1; D gene uncertain. Germline values: CDR1 SQVTM, CDR2 ANQGSEA. With 4 bases removed from V and 7 bases from J, the gap between germline ends came to 7 bases. The CDR3 sequence is 10 residues long. Written as DNA, the CDR3 is TGCAGCGTTGCTACGTTTGAAGCTTTCTTT. This gives the protein CSVATFEAFF. Based on the CDR3 plus reference TRBV29-1 and TRBJ1-1, the full variable domain is SAVISQKPSRDICQRGTSLTIQCQVDSQVTMMFWYRQQPGQSLTLIATANQGSEATYESGFVIDKFPISRPNLTFSTLTVSNMSPEDSSIYLCSVATFEAFFGQGTRLTVV.

The sample holds many counts of this clonotype. The chain is built from TRBV4-1 and TRBJ2-2; D gene ambiguous. Germline-derived CDR1 and CDR2 are MGHRA and YSYEKL. The V and J ends lost 1 base and 1 base respectively, with 7 bases between them. This CDR3 is built from 15 residues. CDR3 nucleotides: TGCGCCAGCAGCCAAGGTTCCCGGAACACCGGGGAGCTGTTTTTT. Its protein product is CASSQGSRNTGELFF.

Points on this clonotype: A much larger clone lies one base from this, so it may be a read error. The chain combines TRBV29-1 with TRBJ2-7; D is possibly TRBD1 or TRBD2 (5 bases each). Germline CDR1 and CDR2: SQVTM and ANQGSEA. The CDR3 totals 12 residues. CDR3 residues: CSIEEGSGGRYF. DNA for the CDR3: TGCAGCATTGAAGAGGGGTCTGGGGGAAGGTACTTC.

This clonotype showed up just a few times. The genes are TRBV6-5 and TRBJ2-2; tentative D call: TRBD1 (8 bases). The CDR3 runs to 17 residues. Germline-derived CDR1 and CDR2 are MNHEY and SVGAGI. Trimming removed 0 bases at V and 5 bases at J, with 16 bases between. DNA for the CDR3: TGTGCCAGCAGTTACTCTAGGACAGGGAGGGGGACCGGGGAGCTGTTTTTT. Protein: CASSYSRTGRGTGELFF.

The chain joins TRBV28 to TRBJ2-2, with 7 bases fitting TRBD1. Losses at the gene ends were 10 bases for V and 3 bases for J; bases not matched to a gene: 11. This CDR3 region has 15 residues. The germline gives CDR1 MDHEN, CDR2 SYDVKM. CDR3 loop: CATRERGLDTGELFF. DNA of the CDR3: TGTGCCACCCGAGAGAGGGGGCTGGACACCGGGGAGCTGTTTTTT.

The V call is TRBV30, the J call TRBJ1-1, with a weak D call TRBD1 (5 bases). V lost 4 bases to trimming and J lost 11 bases, with 14 bases between them. CDR1 GTSNPN and CDR2 SVGIG come from the germline V gene (reference sequence). The CDR3 extends over 11 amino acids. The CDR3 DNA is TGTGCCTGGAATCGCCGGGGGTCTGCTTTCTTT. It is translated as CAWNRRGSAFF.